This note documents a single TCR beta chain sequence. Seattle patients were enrolled during active infection and followed longitudinally. Per the original methods: Counts of nucleated cells, estimated from reference gene primer amplification, were obtained. Generated by immunoSEQ multiplex PCR, the TCRdb table keeps only in-frame clones and is missing some. That table gives V, J and clone size, and the DNA gave D and trimming. The sample records some 300,000 clones, around 89% being singletons. These data come from a study of blood T cell repertoires in COVID-19. Study overall: Italy, Spain and the United States were the sources of the convalescent and acute COVID-19 samples.

Looked up from germline, CDR1 is SGHNT and CDR2 is YYREEE (reference sequence). CDR3 length equals 16 residues. The V and J ends lost 3 bases and 1 base respectively, with 16 bases between them. J is TRBJ1-1 and V is TRBV5-4; no clear D gene. The sequence derives from a woman in her thirties or forties with COVID-19, enrolled during active disease. Material for sequencing was peripheral blood. DNA of the CDR3: TGTGCCAGCAGCTCCCCTGTTGGGAGCGGGAACACTGAAGCTTTCTTT. The encoded protein is CASSSPVGSGNTEAFF.